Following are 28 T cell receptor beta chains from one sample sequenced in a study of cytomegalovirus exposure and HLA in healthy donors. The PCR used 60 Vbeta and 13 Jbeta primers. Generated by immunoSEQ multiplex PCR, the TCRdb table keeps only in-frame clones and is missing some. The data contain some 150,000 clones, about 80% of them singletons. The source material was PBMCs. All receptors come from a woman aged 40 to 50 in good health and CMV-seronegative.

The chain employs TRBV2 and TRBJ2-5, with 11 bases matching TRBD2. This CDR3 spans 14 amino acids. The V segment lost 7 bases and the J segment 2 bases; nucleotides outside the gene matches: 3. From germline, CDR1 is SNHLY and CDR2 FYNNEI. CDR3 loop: CASKGTSGQETQYF. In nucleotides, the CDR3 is TGTGCCAGCAAGGGGACTAGCGGTCAAGAGACCCAGTACTTC.

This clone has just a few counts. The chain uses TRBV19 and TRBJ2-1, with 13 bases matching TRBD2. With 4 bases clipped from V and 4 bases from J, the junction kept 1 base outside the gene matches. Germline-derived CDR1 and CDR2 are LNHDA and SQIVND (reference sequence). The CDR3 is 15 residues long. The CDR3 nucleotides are TGTGCCAGTAGTAGGGGACTAGCGGGATACAATGAGCAGTTCTTC. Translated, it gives CASSRGLAGYNEQFF.

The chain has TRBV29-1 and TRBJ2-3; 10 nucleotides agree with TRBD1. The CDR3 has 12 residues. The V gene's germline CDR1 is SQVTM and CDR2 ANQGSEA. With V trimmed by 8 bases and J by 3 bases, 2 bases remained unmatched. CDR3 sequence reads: CSSGQGTDTQYF. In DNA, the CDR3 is TGCAGCTCGGGACAGGGGACAGATACGCAGTATTTT.

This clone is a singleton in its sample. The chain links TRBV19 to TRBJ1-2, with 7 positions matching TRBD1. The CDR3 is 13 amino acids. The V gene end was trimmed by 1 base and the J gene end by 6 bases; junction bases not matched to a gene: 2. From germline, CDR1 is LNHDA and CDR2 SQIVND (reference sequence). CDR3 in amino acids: CASSIVTGDGYTF. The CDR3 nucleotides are TGTGCCAGTAGTATAGTAACAGGGGATGGCTACACCTTC.

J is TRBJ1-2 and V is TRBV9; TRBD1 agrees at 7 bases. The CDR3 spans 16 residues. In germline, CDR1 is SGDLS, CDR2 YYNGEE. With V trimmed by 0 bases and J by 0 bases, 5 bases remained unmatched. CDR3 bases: TGTGCCAGCAGCGTAGCAGGGGGTAGGTCTAACTATGGCTACACCTTC. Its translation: CASSVAGGRSNYGYTF.

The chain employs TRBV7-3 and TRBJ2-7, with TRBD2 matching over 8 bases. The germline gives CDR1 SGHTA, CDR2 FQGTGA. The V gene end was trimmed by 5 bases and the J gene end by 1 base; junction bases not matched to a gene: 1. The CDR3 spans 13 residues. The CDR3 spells CASSTGGSYEQYF. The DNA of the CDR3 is TGTGCCAGCAGCACGGGGGGGTCCTACGAGCAGTACTTC.

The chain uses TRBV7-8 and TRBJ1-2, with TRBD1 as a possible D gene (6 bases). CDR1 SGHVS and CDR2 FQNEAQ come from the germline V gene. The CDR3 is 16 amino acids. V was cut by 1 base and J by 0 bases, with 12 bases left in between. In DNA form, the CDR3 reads TGTGCCAGCAGCTTAGTGGACAGCTTAACTAACTATGGCTACACCTTC. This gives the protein CASSLVDSLTNYGYTF. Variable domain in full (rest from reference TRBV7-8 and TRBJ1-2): GAGVSQSPRYKVAKRGQDVALRCDPISGHVSLFWYQQALGQGPEFLTYFQNEAQLDKSGLPSDRFFAERPEGSVSTLKIQRTQQEDSAVYLCASSLVDSLTNYGYTFGSGTRLTVV.

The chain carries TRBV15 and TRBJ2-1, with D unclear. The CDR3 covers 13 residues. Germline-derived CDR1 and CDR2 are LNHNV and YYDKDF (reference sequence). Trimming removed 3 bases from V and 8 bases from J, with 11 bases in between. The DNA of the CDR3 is TGTGCCACCAGCAGGGGCCTCCCCGATGAGCAGTTCTTC. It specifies CATSRGLPDEQFF.

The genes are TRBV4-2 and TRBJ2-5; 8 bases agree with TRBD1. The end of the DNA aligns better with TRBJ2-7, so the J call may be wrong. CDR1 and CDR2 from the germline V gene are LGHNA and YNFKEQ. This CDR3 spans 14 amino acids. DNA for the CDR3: TGTGCCAGCAGCCAAAAGGACAGGGTCTACGAGCAGTACTTC. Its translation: CASSQKDRVYEQYF.

The CDR3: CASSTRTVDYGYTF. The CDR3 DNA reads as TGTGCCAGCAGCACCAGGACAGTTGACTATGGCTACACCTTC. This chain connects TRBV7-2 to TRBJ1-2, with TRBD1 as a possible D gene (6 bases). Germline V gives CDR1 SGHTA, CDR2 FQGNSA. V dropped 5 bases and J dropped 3 bases, with 13 bases sitting between them. This CDR3 region has 14 residues.

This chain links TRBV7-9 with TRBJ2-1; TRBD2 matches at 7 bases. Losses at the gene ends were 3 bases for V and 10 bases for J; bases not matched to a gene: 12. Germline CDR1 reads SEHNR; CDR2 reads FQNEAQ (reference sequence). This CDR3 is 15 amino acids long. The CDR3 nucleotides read TGTGCCAGCAGCTTTCTGGCGGGAGCATCGTGGGAGCAGTTCTTC. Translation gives CASSFLAGASWEQFF.

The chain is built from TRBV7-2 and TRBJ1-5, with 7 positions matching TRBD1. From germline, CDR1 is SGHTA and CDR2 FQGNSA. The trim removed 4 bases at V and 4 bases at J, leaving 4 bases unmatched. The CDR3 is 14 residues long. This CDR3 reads CASSWGRGNQPQHF. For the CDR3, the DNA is TGTGCCAGCAGCTGGGGCAGGGGGAATCAGCCCCAGCATTTT. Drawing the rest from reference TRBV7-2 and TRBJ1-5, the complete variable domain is GAGVSQSPSNKVTEKGKDVELRCDPISGHTALYWYRQSLGQGLEFLIYFQGNSAPDKSGLPSDRFSAERTGGSVSTLTIQRTQQEDSAVYLCASSWGRGNQPQHFGDGTRLSIL.

The CDR3 loop is CASTRVTEAFF. Written as DNA, the CDR3 is TGTGCCAGCACGCGGGTCACTGAAGCTTTCTTT. The V gene is TRBV6-1, the J gene TRBJ1-1; D gene uncertain. The CDR3 has 11 amino acids. Germline V gives CDR1 MNHNS, CDR2 SASEGT. Trimming removed 7 bases from V and 4 bases from J, with 7 bases in between.

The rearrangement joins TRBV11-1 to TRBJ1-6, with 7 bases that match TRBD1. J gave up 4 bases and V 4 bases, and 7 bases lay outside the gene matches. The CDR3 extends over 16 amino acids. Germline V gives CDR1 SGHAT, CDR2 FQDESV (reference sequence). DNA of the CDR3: TGTGCCAGCAGCTCTTCCGGGACAGAGTATAATTCACCCCTCCACTTT. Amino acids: CASSSSGTEYNSPLHF.

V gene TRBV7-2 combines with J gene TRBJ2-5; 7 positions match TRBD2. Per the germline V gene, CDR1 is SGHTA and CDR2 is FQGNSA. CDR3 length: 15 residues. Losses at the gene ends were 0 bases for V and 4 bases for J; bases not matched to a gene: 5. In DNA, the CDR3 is TGTGCCAGCAGCTTAGCAAGGGAGGGAGGAGAGACCCAGTACTTC. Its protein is CASSLAREGGETQYF.

The CDR3 spells CASSLTGFWNEQFF. The CDR3 nucleotides are TGCGCCAGCAGCTTAACGGGATTCTGGAATGAGCAGTTCTTC. V gene TRBV5-1 combines with J gene TRBJ2-1; weak D call: TRBD2 (5 bases). Trimming shortened V by 2 bases and J by 7 bases, and 13 bases separated the two germline ends. Germline CDR1 reads SGHRS; CDR2 reads YFSETQ. The CDR3 consists of 14 residues.

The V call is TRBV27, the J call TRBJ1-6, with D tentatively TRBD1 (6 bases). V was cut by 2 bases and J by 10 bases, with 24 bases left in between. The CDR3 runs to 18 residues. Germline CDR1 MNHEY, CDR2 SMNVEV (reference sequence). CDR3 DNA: TGTGCCAGCAGTTTAGACGGGACACGTCGCGGGTGGAGCTCACCCCTCCACTTT. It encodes CASSLDGTRRGWSSPLHF.

The CDR3 region has the DNA TGTGCCAGCAACGGACAGGGGGGGTATGAGCAGTTCTTC. Its protein product is CASNGQGGYEQFF. V usage is TRBV2 and J usage is TRBJ2-1; 10 bases are a match to TRBD1. CDR3 length: 13 amino acids. Germline CDR1 and CDR2: SNHLY and FYNNEI. J gave up 8 bases and V 7 bases, and 5 bases lay outside the gene matches.

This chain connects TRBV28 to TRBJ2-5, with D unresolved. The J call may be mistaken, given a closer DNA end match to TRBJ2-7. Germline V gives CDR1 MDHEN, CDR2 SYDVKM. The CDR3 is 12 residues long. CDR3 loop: CASSGTDYEQYF. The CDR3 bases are TGTGCCAGCAGTGGAACGGACTACGAGCAGTACTTC.

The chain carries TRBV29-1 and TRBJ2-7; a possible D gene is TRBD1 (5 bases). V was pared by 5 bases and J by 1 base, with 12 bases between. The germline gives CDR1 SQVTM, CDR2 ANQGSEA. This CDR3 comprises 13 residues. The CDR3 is CSVYFTGSYEQYF. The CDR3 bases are TGCAGCGTTTATTTTACAGGTTCCTACGAGCAGTACTTC.

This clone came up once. CDR3 coding DNA: TGTGCCAGCCTTAACTTGGGGGGGGGCGGCGAGCAGTACTTC. Amino acid sequence: CASLNLGGGGEQYF. This rearrangement joins TRBV6-1 to TRBJ2-7, with a weak D call TRBD2 (7 bases). CDR3 length: 14 residues. V lost 8 bases, J lost 6 bases, and 20 bases lay in between. Germline V gives CDR1 MNHNS, CDR2 SASEGT.

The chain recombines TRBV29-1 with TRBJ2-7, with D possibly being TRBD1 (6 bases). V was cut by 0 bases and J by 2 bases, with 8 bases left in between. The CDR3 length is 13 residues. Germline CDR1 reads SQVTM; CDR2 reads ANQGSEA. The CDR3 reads CSVEEQGPYEQYF. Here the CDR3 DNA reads TGCAGCGTTGAAGAACAGGGCCCCTACGAGCAGTACTTC.

The CDR3 is CASSRFSGVYEQYF. The CDR3 coding sequence is TGCGCCAGCAGCCGGTTTAGCGGGGTCTACGAGCAGTACTTC. The chain employs TRBV4-3 and TRBJ2-7; TRBD2 aligns across 8 bases. Germline loops: CDR1 LGHNA, CDR2 YSLEER. CDR3 length: 14 residues. V was clipped by 4 bases and J by 3 bases; unmatched bases: 5.

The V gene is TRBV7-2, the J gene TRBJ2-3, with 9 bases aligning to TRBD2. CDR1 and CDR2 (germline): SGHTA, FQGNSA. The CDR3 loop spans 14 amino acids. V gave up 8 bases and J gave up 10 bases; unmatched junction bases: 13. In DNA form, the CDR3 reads TGTGCCAGCGAATTAGCGGGGGAGGCCGGAGCGCAGTATTTT. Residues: CASELAGEAGAQYF.

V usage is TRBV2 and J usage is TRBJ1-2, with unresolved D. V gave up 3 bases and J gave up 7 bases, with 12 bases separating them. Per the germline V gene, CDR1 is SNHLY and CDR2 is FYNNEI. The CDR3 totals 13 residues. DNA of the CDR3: TGTGCCAGCAGTGATCGGGGTAGGGCTGGCTACACCTTC. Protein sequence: CASSDRGRAGYTF.

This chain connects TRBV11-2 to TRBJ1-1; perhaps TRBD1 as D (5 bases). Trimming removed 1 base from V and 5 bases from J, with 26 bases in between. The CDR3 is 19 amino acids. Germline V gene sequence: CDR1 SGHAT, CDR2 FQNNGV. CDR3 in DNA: TGTGCCAGCAGCTTAGTAAGCCCAAGCCGACAGCCCAGTAGTACTGAAGCTTTCTTT. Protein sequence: CASSLVSPSRQPSSTEAFF.

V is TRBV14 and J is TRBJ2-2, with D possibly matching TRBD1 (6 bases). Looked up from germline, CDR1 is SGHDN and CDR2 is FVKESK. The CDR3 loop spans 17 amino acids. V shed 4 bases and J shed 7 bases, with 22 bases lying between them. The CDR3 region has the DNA TGTGCCAGCAGCCCGGCGCGAAGAACAGGGAGTGACGGGGAGCTGTTTTTT. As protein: CASSPARRTGSDGELFF.

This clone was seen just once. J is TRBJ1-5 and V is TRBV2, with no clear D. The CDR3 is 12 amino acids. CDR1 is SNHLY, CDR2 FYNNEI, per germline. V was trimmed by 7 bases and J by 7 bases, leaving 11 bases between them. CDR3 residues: CASTTDGQPQHF. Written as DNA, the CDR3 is TGTGCCAGCACGACTGATGGCCAGCCCCAGCATTTT.